These 28 T cell receptor beta chains were all obtained from the same sample, sequenced in a study of early T cells in non-severe SARS-CoV-2 infection. MiXCR, run by TCRdb on the 5' RACE reads, gives a single entry per CDR3 protein. The table has some 60,000 distinct CDR3 sequences, approximately 10% seen once. The sequenced sample consisted of whole blood. The receptor source for this set is an adult who was a healthcare worker with PCR-confirmed SARS-CoV-2 infection or an uninfected control (not recorded which).

At least ten counts were recorded for this clonotype. The chain is built from TRBV27 and TRBJ1-5, with TRBD1 as a possible D gene (5 bases). The CDR3 covers 15 residues. CDR1 is MNHEY, CDR2 SMNVEV, per germline (reference sequence). The V gene lost 5 bases and the J gene lost 2 bases, with 13 bases spanning the gap. The CDR3 sequence: CASSPITGGNQPQHF. The CDR3 nucleotides are TGTGCCAGCAGTCCGATAACAGGAGGCAATCAGCCCCAGCATTTT.

CDR3 in DNA: TGTGCCAGCAGCCAAGATCTGACAGATAAGATGGGCTACACCTTC. As protein: CASSQDLTDKMGYTF. This chain links TRBV3-1 with TRBJ1-2, with D perhaps matching TRBD1 (5 bases). V lost 0 bases, J lost 8 bases, and 16 bases lay in between. Germline V gene lookup returns CDR1 LGHDT and CDR2 YNNKEL (reference sequence). The CDR3 extends over 15 amino acids.

This rearrangement joins TRBV10-2 to TRBJ2-7; D is unclear. The CDR3 loop spans 11 amino acids. CDR1 is WSHSY and CDR2 is SAAADI in the germline V gene. Trimming cost V 9 bases and J 3 bases, with 9 bases left between them. CDR3 sequence: CASSARYEQYV. For the CDR3, the DNA is TGCGCCAGTTCGGCCCGCTACGAGCAGTACGTC.

This clonotype has ten or more counts. V usage is TRBV7-9 and J usage is TRBJ2-5; either TRBD1 or TRBD2 may supply D (5 bases each). In germline, CDR1 is SEHNR, CDR2 FQNEAQ (reference sequence). V lost 5 bases to trimming and J lost 9 bases, with 19 bases between them. The CDR3 length is 14 residues. CDR3 amino acids: CASSDGTPAGSQYF. Here the CDR3 DNA reads TGTGCCAGCAGCGACGGGACCCCGGCAGGGTCCCAGTACTTC.

This chain links TRBV3-1 with TRBJ2-7, with D tentatively TRBD2 (6 bases). The CDR3 loop spans 13 amino acids. CDR1 and CDR2 from the germline V gene are LGHDT and YNNKEL (reference sequence). Trimming removed 1 base from V and 6 bases from J, with 10 bases in between. CDR3: CASSQGRVSEQYV. As DNA, the CDR3 is TGTGCCAGCAGCCAAGGGAGGGTAAGCGAGCAGTACGTC.

The rearrangement links TRBV7-2 to TRBJ2-3, with 11 bases lining up with TRBD2. Germline V gene lookup returns CDR1 SGHTA and CDR2 FQGNSA. The ends lost 5 bases at V and 8 bases at J; junction bases unmatched: 12. The CDR3 extends over 16 amino acids. CDR3 in amino acids: CASSVGTSGPQGTQYF. Written as DNA, the CDR3 is TGTGCCAGCAGCGTAGGGACTAGCGGCCCACAGGGTACGCAGTATTTT. The whole variable domain, filled in from reference TRBV7-2 and TRBJ2-3, reads GAGVSQSPSNKVTEKGKDVELRCDPISGHTALYWYRQSLGQGLEFLIYFQGNSAPDKSGLPSDRFSAERTGGSVSTLTIQRTQQEDSAVYLCASSVGTSGPQGTQYFGPGTRLTVL.

This clonotype was counted only a few times. The chain recombines TRBV10-1 with TRBJ1-1; 7 bases agree with TRBD1. The CDR3 is 18 residues long. Trimming at V came to 5 bases and at J to 1 base, leaving 16 bases not matched to a gene. Germline assignment: CDR1 WNHNN and CDR2 SYGVQD (reference sequence). The DNA of the CDR3 is TGCGCCAGCAGTTGGTTGAACAGGGGAAGGGTCTCGAACACTGAAGCTTTCTTT. Protein sequence: CASSWLNRGRVSNTEAFF.

In its sample, this clonotype was seen many times. The rearrangement uses TRBV5-4 and TRBJ2-1; 12 bases line up with TRBD1. Trimming took 3 bases from V and 5 from J; bases not matched to a gene: 3. The CDR3 totals 15 residues. Germline CDR1 is SGHNT and CDR2 is YYREEE (reference sequence). CDR3 DNA sequence: TGTGCCAGCAGCTGGGGACAGGGGGCTAACAATGAGCAGTTCTTC. The encoded protein is CASSWGQGANNEQFF.

V and J are TRBV2 and TRBJ2-1, with 12 bases aligning to TRBD2. This CDR3 comprises 16 residues. V lost 7 bases to trimming and J lost 8 bases; unmatched junction nucleotides: 12. Germline CDR1 SNHLY, CDR2 FYNNEI. CDR3 nucleotides: TGTGCCAGCACCATAACAGAGACTAGCGGGGGCTATGAGCAGTTCTTC. Its translation is CASTITETSGGYEQFF.

The genes are TRBV3-1 and TRBJ2-4, with D maybe TRBD2 (5 bases). V lost 2 bases and J lost 0, with 5 bases in between. Germline lookup yields CDR1 LGHDT and CDR2 YNNKEL (reference sequence). The CDR3 runs to 14 residues. The CDR3, as DNA: TGTGCCAGCAGCCAACGGGAAGCCAAAAACATTCAGTACTTC. This translates into CASSQREAKNIQYF.

The sample holds many counts of this clonotype. The chain combines TRBV28 with TRBJ1-1, with 7 positions matching TRBD1. From germline, CDR1 is MDHEN and CDR2 SYDVKM. Trimming removed 6 bases from V and 1 base from J; junction bases left unmatched: 5. There are 14 residues in the CDR3. The DNA of the CDR3 is TGTGCCAGCAGGTTGGGACAGAGGAACACTGAAGCTTTCTTT. Translated: CASRLGQRNTEAFF.

This clonotype was counted only a few times. V and J are TRBV10-2 and TRBJ1-1; D gene uncertain. Germline V gene data show CDR1 as WSHSY and CDR2 as SAAADI. This CDR3 is built from 16 residues. V gave up 6 bases and J gave up 5 bases, with 22 bases separating them. CDR3 DNA sequence: TGCGCCAGCAGGAGCGGGTGGGGTTCAGTAAAAACTGAAGCTTTCTTT. Encoded protein: CASRSGWGSVKTEAFF.

This clonotype was counted many times. This chain uses TRBV3-1 with TRBJ1-1; D ambiguous. This CDR3 has 15 amino acids. V was trimmed by 4 bases and J by 10 bases, leaving 22 bases between them. CDR1 LGHDT and CDR2 YNNKEL come from the germline V gene (reference sequence). In DNA form, the CDR3 reads TGTGCCAGCAGCCCAGCTGGTTATACTAACAAGGGAGCTTTCTTT. Its translation is CASSPAGYTNKGAFF.

There are many counts of this clonotype. The J gene is TRBJ2-3, the V gene TRBV12-3 or TRBV12-4; TRBD2 agrees at 11 bases. The CDR3 is 13 amino acids. V shed 3 bases, J shed 8 bases, and the junction held 1 base outside the gene matches. This chain's CDR3 is CASSFGTSGTQYF. The CDR3 DNA follows: TGTGCCAGCAGTTTCGGGACTAGCGGTACGCAGTATTTT.

The chain combines TRBV3-1 with TRBJ1-3; D not resolved. V was shortened by 4 bases and J by 0 bases, with 7 bases between the two germline ends. CDR3 length: 14 residues. The germline V gene has CDR1 LGHDT and CDR2 YNNKEL (reference sequence). CDR3 amino acids: CASSPRASGNTIYF. CDR3 nucleotides: TGTGCCAGCAGCCCCCGGGCCTCTGGAAACACCATATATTTT.

This clonotype was seen only a few times. The J gene is TRBJ2-5, the V gene TRBV19; TRBD1 agrees at 8 bases. V was pared by 3 bases and J by 4 bases, with 7 bases of the junction left unmatched. Germline CDR1 reads LNHDA; CDR2 reads SQIVND (reference sequence). The CDR3 extends over 15 amino acids. CDR3 DNA sequence: TGTGCCAGTAGTATGGACCTAGACAGGGGAGAGACCCAGTACTTC. This sequence encodes CASSMDLDRGETQYF.

The chain has TRBV7-8 and TRBJ1-4; possible D gene TRBD1, 6 bases. Trimming pared 5 bases from V and 5 bases from J, leaving 18 bases between. Germline V CDR1 and CDR2: SGHVS, FQNEAQ. The CDR3 consists of 16 residues. The CDR3 is CASSAGTTGVNEKLFF. Written as DNA, the CDR3 is TGTGCCAGCAGCGCCGGAACGACAGGCGTAAATGAAAAACTGTTTTTT.

The V and J genes are TRBV11-2 and TRBJ1-4; TRBD1 is a possible D gene (6 bases). The CDR3 has 16 amino acids. CDR1 and CDR2 (germline): SGHAT, FQNNGV. Trimming stripped 3 bases from V and 5 bases from J, with 16 bases between. The CDR3 sequence: CASSFQSTGPNEKLFF. In DNA form, the CDR3 reads TGTGCCAGCAGCTTCCAGTCGACAGGCCCAAATGAAAAACTGTTTTTT.

This clonotype has ten or more counts. This chain uses TRBV30 with TRBJ1-3; D gene uncertain. The CDR3 totals 17 residues. Germline CDR1 is GTSNPN and CDR2 is SVGIG (reference sequence). Trimming shortened V by 4 bases and J by 0 bases, and 19 bases separated the two germline ends. The CDR3 loop reads CAWKKGGGSSSGNTIYF. CDR3 DNA: TGTGCCTGGAAAAAAGGCGGAGGCAGTAGCTCTGGAAACACCATATATTTT.

In the case of this clonotype: One junction end disagrees with the germline gene, perhaps due to a read error. The chain joins TRBV18 to TRBJ2-3; 12 nucleotides match TRBD2. The CDR3 is made up of 11 amino acids. The V gene's germline CDR1 is KGHSH and CDR2 LQKENI. The chain's CDR3 is CASSPGTSGHF. The CDR3 region has the DNA TGTGCCAGCTCCCCCGGGACTAGCGGGCATTTT.

As concerns this clonotype: This may stem from a read error, because a much larger clone lies one nucleotide away. The chain combines TRBV7-3 with TRBJ2-3; no definite D call. The CDR3 runs to 14 residues. From germline, CDR1 is SGHTA and CDR2 FQGTGA. V dropped 2 bases and J dropped 2 bases, with 8 bases sitting between them. The CDR3 DNA reads TGTGCCAGCAGCTTATTGGGCCACACAGATACGCAGTATTTT. Its protein product is CASSLLGHTDTQYF.

This clonotype was seen a handful of times. The V gene is TRBV3-1, the J gene TRBJ1-2; D remains unclear. The V gene's germline CDR1 is LGHDT and CDR2 YNNKEL (reference sequence). V lost 0 bases and J 4 bases, leaving 9 bases between the germline ends. This CDR3 spans 14 amino acids. CDR3: CASSQENSFYGYTF. The CDR3 DNA is TGTGCCAGCAGCCAAGAAAACAGCTTCTATGGCTACACCTTC.

This clonotype turned up a few times. This chain connects TRBV5-1 to TRBJ2-1; 13 bases line up with TRBD2. CDR1 SGHRS and CDR2 YFSETQ come from the germline V gene. The CDR3 loop spans 15 amino acids. The J segment lost 6 bases and the V segment lost 4 bases, leaving 4 bases of the junction unmatched. CDR3 residues: CASSLGLAGANEQFF. CDR3 nucleotides: TGCGCCAGCAGCCTAGGACTAGCGGGGGCCAATGAGCAGTTCTTC.

This clonotype has a count of ten or more. V and J are TRBV10-3 and TRBJ1-2; TRBD1 agrees at 7 bases. V was pared by 0 bases and J by 4 bases, with 2 bases of the junction left unmatched. The CDR3 extends over 14 amino acids. CDR1 and CDR2 from the germline V gene are ENHRY and SYGVKD. CDR3 sequence: CAISESGQFYGYTF. The DNA for the CDR3 is TGTGCCATCAGTGAGTCGGGACAGTTCTATGGCTACACCTTC.

This clonotype showed up many times. The V call is TRBV18, the J call TRBJ2-5; the match to TRBD1 covers 9 bases. CDR3 length: 14 amino acids. J lost 4 bases, V lost 5 bases, and 5 bases had no gene match. Germline CDR1 is KGHSH and CDR2 is LQKENI. The CDR3 spells CASSKGQGTETQYF. CDR3 DNA: TGTGCCAGCTCAAAAGGACAGGGGACAGAGACCCAGTACTTC.

The chain is built from TRBV20-1 and TRBJ2-7, with a possible D match to TRBD1 (5 bases). The V gene's germline CDR1 is DFQATT and CDR2 SNEGSKA (reference sequence). The ends were cut back, 6 bases at V and 4 bases at J, with 16 bases in the middle. The CDR3 loop spans 13 amino acids. The CDR3: CSARTNTGYEQYV. CDR3 DNA sequence: TGCAGTGCACGGACCAACACAGGATACGAGCAGTACGTC.

This clonotype was recorded a few times. The V call is TRBV7-3, the J call TRBJ1-1, with D perhaps TRBD1 (6 bases). Germline CDR1 reads SGHTA; CDR2 reads FQGTGA. The V and J ends lost 2 bases and 6 bases respectively, with 16 bases between them. The CDR3 is 15 residues long. CDR3 in DNA: TGTGCCAGCAGCTTAGATCGGGGGGCTGGCTCTGAAGCTTTCTTT. This sequence encodes CASSLDRGAGSEAFF.

This clonotype was counted ten times or more. The rearrangement joins TRBV12-3 or TRBV12-4 to TRBJ1-1; no reliable D call. Trimming removed 2 bases at V and 6 bases at J, with 10 bases between. The CDR3 covers 13 residues. The CDR3 loop reads CASSLLSYSEAFF. CDR3 sequence (DNA): TGTGCCAGCAGTTTACTGTCCTACTCTGAAGCTTTCTTT.